Listed below are T cell receptor beta chains from one sample, sequenced in a study of PD-1 blockade in classical Hodgkin lymphoma. TCRdb's table, derived via immunoSEQ multiplex PCR, lists solely in-frame clones and lacks some. The profile shows under 70,000 clones, around 88% of them singletons. The sample in question was peripheral blood mononuclear cells (PBMCs), obtained at baseline. All receptors come from a human donor with classical Hodgkin lymphoma. The CDR3 runs from the conserved cysteine through the conserved F or W. The D gene is left open where the match is weak. Part of the rows lack a size; the others show once, few, many or a class for expanded clones.

j_gene | abundance | d_gene | v_gene | CDR3aa | CDR3nt
TRBJ2-3 | NA | NA | TRBV13 | CASSFTSDTQYF | TGTGCCAGCAGCTTCACCTCGGATACGCAGTATTTT
TRBJ2-7 | NA | NA | TRBV19 | CASSMRQFTYEQYF | TGTGCCAGTAGTATGCGACAGTTCACCTACGAGCAGTACTTC
TRBJ1-2 | NA | TRBD1 | TRBV6-5 | CASSSQGGSDGYTF | TGTGCCAGCAGTTCCCAGGGGGGGAGCGATGGCTACACCTTC
TRBJ1-1 | NA | NA | TRBV5-1 | CASSLFPGGSVNTEAFF | TGCGCCAGCAGCCTATTTCCAGGCGGCTCCGTGAACACTGAAGCTTTCTTT
TRBJ2-7 | once | NA | TRBV27 | CASSPLWGQGKIYEQYF | TGTGCCAGCAGTCCACTGTGGGGGCAGGGGAAAATCTACGAGCAGTACTTC
TRBJ2-7 | NA | NA | TRBV11-2 | CASSFVGRSGEQYF | TGTGCCAGCAGCTTTGTGGGGAGGTCTGGCGAGCAGTACTTC
TRBJ1-2 | NA | TRBD1 | TRBV29-1 | CSVEEGQGKGYTF | TGCAGCGTTGAAGAGGGACAGGGGAAAGGCTACACCTTC
TRBJ2-3 | NA | NA | TRBV4-2 | CASSQDFLTNGGTDTQYF | TGTGCCAGCAGCCAAGATTTTTTGACTAATGGGGGCACAGATACGCAGTATTTT
TRBJ1-2 | few | NA | TRBV5-1 | CASSLSGANYGYTF | TGCGCCAGCAGCTTGTCAGGGGCTAACTATGGCTACACCTTC
TRBJ1-4 | NA | TRBD1 | TRBV5-6 | CASSSGTGKLNEKLFF | TGTGCCAGCAGCTCTGGGACAGGGAAACTTAATGAAAAACTGTTTTTT
TRBJ1-6 | NA | NA | TRBV2 | CASIMAPVGLVGINSPLHF | TGTGCCAGCATCATGGCCCCCGTGGGTTTGGTCGGGATTAATTCACCCCTCCACTTT
TRBJ2-3 | NA | NA | TRBV11-3 | CASSLGSTTDTQYF | TGTGCCAGCAGCTTAGGCAGCACCACAGATACGCAGTATTTT
TRBJ1-1 | NA | TRBD1 | TRBV6-6 | CASSRYLQSGGTEAFF | TGTGCCAGCAGCCGATACCTACAGTCAGGGGGTACTGAAGCTTTCTTT
TRBJ2-5 | NA | NA | TRBV7-2 | CASSLAVLASLETQYF | TGTGCCAGCAGCTTAGCGGTGCTAGCAAGCTTGGAGACCCAGTACTTC
TRBJ1-1 | NA | NA | TRBV4-3 | CASSPGSRRANTEAFF | TGCGCCAGCAGCCCGGGGTCGAGGAGGGCGAACACTGAAGCTTTCTTT
TRBJ2-1 | NA | TRBD1 | TRBV2 | CASGEDSGTGGNEQFF | TGTGCCAGCGGGGAAGACTCCGGGACAGGGGGCAATGAGCAGTTCTTC
TRBJ1-2 | NA | NA | TRBV7-2 | CASSYGLTTNYGYTF | TGTGCCAGCAGCTACGGACTCACGACTAACTATGGCTACACCTTC
TRBJ1-2 | NA | NA | TRBV28 | CASTLRKAHGYTF | TGTGCCAGCACCCTTCGCAAGGCCCATGGCTACACCTTC
TRBJ1-5 | NA | NA | TRBV29-1 | CSVGQLDQPQHF | TGCAGCGTCGGACAGCTAGATCAGCCCCAGCATTTT
TRBJ2-2 | NA | NA | TRBV10-2 | CASSEGRRYTGELFF | TGCGCCAGCAGTGAAGGCAGGCGATACACCGGGGAGCTGTTTTTT
TRBJ1-2 | NA | TRBD1 | TRBV28 | CASSPHRTGGAGAYGYTF | TGTGCCAGCAGTCCCCACCGGACAGGGGGCGCGGGCGCCTATGGCTACACCTTC
TRBJ2-7 | NA | TRBD1 | TRBV28 | CASTPGWTGASLEQYF | TGTGCCAGCACTCCCGGGTGGACAGGGGCCTCTCTCGAGCAGTACTTC
TRBJ2-1 | once | TRBD2 | TRBV9 | CASSHSGGASEQFF | TGTGCCAGCAGCCACAGCGGGGGGGCATCCGAGCAGTTCTTC
TRBJ2-1 | NA | TRBD2 | TRBV7-2 | CASSPGAGGYPSEQFF | TGTGCCAGCAGCCCCGGAGCGGGGGGGTACCCTAGTGAGCAGTTCTTC
TRBJ2-2 | few | NA | TRBV27 | CASSLRGSNTGELFF | TGTGCCAGCAGTTTAAGAGGGTCTAACACCGGGGAGCTGTTTTTT
TRBJ2-1 | NA | NA | TRBV7-9 | CASMTPGFSYNEQFF | TGTGCCAGCATGACTCCAGGATTCTCCTACAATGAGCAGTTCTTC
TRBJ1-4 | NA | NA | TRBV27 | CASSRSGGSNEKLFF | TGTGCCAGCAGTCGATCGGGGGGCTCTAATGAAAAACTGTTTTTT
TRBJ2-1 | NA | TRBD1 | TRBV5-8 | CASSSEQGYNEQFF | TGTGCCAGCAGCTCAGAACAGGGGTACAATGAGCAGTTCTTC
TRBJ2-7 | NA | NA | TRBV12-5 | CASGSPRYGEQYF | TGTGCTAGTGGCTCCCCAAGGTACGGGGAGCAGTACTTC
TRBJ2-1 | NA | NA | TRBV9 | CASSVGVGGNNEQFF | TGTGCCAGCAGCGTGGGGGTGGGCGGAAACAATGAGCAGTTCTTC
TRBJ2-5 | NA | NA | TRBV6-6 | CASSYSGKQETQYF | TGTGCCAGCAGTTACTCTGGGAAACAAGAGACCCAGTACTTC
TRBJ1-5 | once | TRBD1 | TRBV10-3 | CAISESSGTGFNQPQHF | TGTGCCATCAGTGAGTCGAGCGGGACAGGGTTCAATCAGCCCCAGCATTTT